This TCR beta chain was observed in a study of glioma-infiltrating T cells. Study-wide findings and caveats: Tissue and blood shared very few CDR3 sequences. Non-neoplastic patients had below-expected tissue-blood divergence, while all gliomas exceeded expectation.

Using RNA template, CDR3s of TCR alpha and beta were amplified with iRepertoire arm-PCR. TCRdb re-analysed the multiplex PCR reads in MiXCR, keeping a single row per CDR3 protein. The profile shows 93,000 or so distinct CDR3 sequences, 25% to 30% of them singletons. Trimming cost V 6 bases and J 11 bases, with 14 bases left between them. The CDR3 is 12 residues long. CDR1 and CDR2 (germline): MDHEN, SYDVKM. This clonotype was seen many times. Its antigen is undetermined. The TCR comes from a human donor with low-grade glioma or glioblastoma, undergoing nonglioma brain surgery, or in good health (not recorded which). This chain uses TRBV28 with TRBJ1-3, with unresolved D. The sequenced sample consisted of glioma tissue, nonneoplastic brain tissue, or PBMCs (not recorded which). DNA for the CDR3: TGTGCCAGCAGCACGTCCATGGGTCCCATATATTTT. This sequence encodes CASSTSMGPIYF.